The clone carrying this TCR beta chain appeared many times. What it recognizes is unknown. This sample was taken from a study of tumor-infiltrating lymphocytes in primary liver carcinoma. Study background: These patients were men and women whose ages were 30 to 69 years. Samples gave roughly 3.5 to 7.13 million productive TCRbeta reads, similar across tissue types. General study points: Tumor top-250-clone fraction significantly exceeded that of blood (p = 0.039).

TCR beta cDNA was reverse-transcribed from 450 to 500 ng of total RNA. The reaction used a constant-region primer and ProtoScript II reverse transcriptase. Libraries of TCR beta came from three nested multiplex PCR rounds with slightly modified ARM-PCR. Amplification in the first two PCR rounds was performed using TRBV1-TRBV30 forward primers and a C-beta reverse primer for 10 cycles each. One entry per CDR3 protein, called by TCRdb with MiXCR from the multiplex PCR reads. The table has over 75,000 distinct CDR3 sequences, around 70% seen once. The tissue used was unsorted bulk material of about 20-33 mg. RNA and DNA were co-extracted from it with the AllPrep DNA/RNA mini kit. Patients had chronic HBV infection and were treatment-naive. The V and J ends lost 0 bases and 10 bases respectively, with 18 bases between them. CDR1 is WNHNN and CDR2 is SYGVQD in the germline V gene (reference sequence). The CDR3 has 15 residues.

The source material was tumor-adjacent normal liver tissue. This receptor was identified in a man aged 40-49 years with primary liver carcinoma and hepatitis B virus infection. The chain uses TRBV10-1 and TRBJ1-1; D remains unclear. The CDR3 coding sequence is TGCGCCAGCAGTGAGTCGGAATGGGGAACACGAGGAGCTTTCTTT. Amino acids: CASSESEWGTRGAFF.